The 11 T cell receptor beta chains below all came from one sample that was sequenced in a study of neoadjuvant anti-PD-1 for oral cavity cancer. Sequencing was performed with immunoSEQ multiplex PCR; in TCRdb, only in-frame clones are kept and a portion is missing. The repertoire holds around 81,000 clones, with under 85% as singletons. Sequenced material: PBMCs, taken before nivolumab (anti-PD-1) treatment. The source is a person between 40 and 79 years old with oral cavity squamous cell carcinoma.

This chain connects TRBV11-1 to TRBJ2-5; D could derive from TRBD1 or TRBD2 (5 bases each). The germline gives CDR1 SGHAT, CDR2 FQDESV (reference sequence). Trimming took 4 bases from V and 1 from J, leaving 7 bases between them. This CDR3 contains 13 residues. DNA for the CDR3: TGTGCCAGCAGCTGGGGACGCCAAGAGACCCAGTACTTC. It translates to CASSWGRQETQYF.

The gene calls are TRBV9 and TRBJ1-2; D unclear. CDR3 length: 14 residues. The germline V gene has CDR1 SGDLS and CDR2 YYNGEE. V gave up 0 bases and J gave up 0 bases, with 6 bases separating them. Here the CDR3 reads CASSVGPTNYGYTF. CDR3 sequence (DNA): TGTGCCAGCAGCGTAGGTCCGACTAACTATGGCTACACCTTC.

Only a few counts were recorded for this clone. The chain uses TRBV19 and TRBJ1-2, with 7 bases that match TRBD1. V gave up 6 bases and J gave up 3 bases; unmatched junction bases: 4. CDR1 is LNHDA and CDR2 is SQIVND in the germline V gene (reference sequence). The CDR3 loop spans 13 amino acids. In DNA form, the CDR3 reads TGTGCCAGTAGGGGACAGAATTACTATGGCTACACCTTC. It encodes CASRGQNYYGYTF.

The chain carries TRBV2 and TRBJ1-1, with no clear D. Germline CDR1 is SNHLY and CDR2 is FYNNEI. This CDR3 is 12 amino acids long. V was shortened by 8 bases and J by 1 base, with 8 bases between the two germline ends. CDR3 amino acids: CASGMENTEAFF. DNA of the CDR3: TGTGCCAGCGGTATGGAGAACACTGAAGCTTTCTTT. Full variable domain (outside the CDR3, taken from reference TRBV2 and TRBJ1-1): EPEVTQTPSHQVTQMGQEVILRCVPISNHLYFYWYRQILGQKVEFLVSFYNNEISEKSEIFDDQFSVERPDGSNFTLKIRSTKLEDSAMYFCASGMENTEAFFGQGTRLTVV.

The chain links TRBV29-1 to TRBJ2-5; 10 bases align to TRBD1. CDR3 size: 11 residues. Germline-derived CDR1 and CDR2 are SQVTM and ANQGSEA. V dropped 6 bases and J dropped 8; count of bases not matched to a gene: 3. DNA for the CDR3: TGCAGCGTGGGACAGGGGAACACCCAGTACTTC. It codes for CSVGQGNTQYF.

The V and J genes are TRBV20-1 and TRBJ1-5; D may be TRBD1 (6 bases). The length of the CDR3 is 11 residues. Germline-derived CDR1 and CDR2 are DFQATT and SNEGSKA (reference sequence). The DNA of the CDR3 is TGCATACTAACAGGGATTCAGCCCCAGCATTTT. Its translation is CILTGIQPQHF.

The rearrangement joins TRBV6-6 to TRBJ2-7; D might be TRBD1 (6 bases). Germline values: CDR1 MNHNY, CDR2 SVGAGI (reference sequence). The length of the CDR3 is 12 residues. Trimming shortened V by 8 bases and J by 6 bases, and 14 bases separated the two germline ends. CDR3 DNA: TGTGCCAGCGGAGGTACAGGGTTCGAGCAGTACTTC. Its protein product is CASGGTGFEQYF.

This clone came up a few times. This sequence joins TRBV6-6 and TRBJ2-1, with TRBD1 matching 10 bases. V was clipped by 6 bases and J by 9 bases; unmatched bases: 11. Germline V lookup: CDR1 MNHNY, CDR2 SVGAGI (reference sequence). The CDR3 has 15 residues. CDR3 amino acids: CASREQGQGSGEQFF. For the CDR3, the DNA is TGTGCCAGCAGAGAACAGGGACAGGGGTCAGGTGAGCAGTTCTTC.

The chain combines TRBV5-6 with TRBJ2-3, with D unresolved. Per germline, CDR1 SGHDT and CDR2 YYEEEE. Trimming took off 2 bases at V and 2 bases at J, with 9 bases between the two ends. This CDR3 spans 14 amino acids. The CDR3 loop is CASSFGRNTDTQYF. In DNA form, the CDR3 reads TGTGCCAGCAGCTTTGGACGAAACACAGATACGCAGTATTTT.

This chain connects TRBV5-6 to TRBJ2-7, with 7 bases aligning to TRBD2. Germline trimming cut 1 base from V and 6 bases from J; bases unmatched to any gene: 10. This CDR3 has 15 residues. The germline V gene encodes CDR1 SGHDT and CDR2 YYEEEE. As DNA, the CDR3 is TGTGCCAGCAGCTTGTTCGCGGGAGCCTTAGGCGAGCAGTACTTC. It is translated as CASSLFAGALGEQYF. The variable domain in full, completed from reference TRBV5-6 and TRBJ2-7, reads DAGVTQSPTHLIKTRGQQVTLRCSPKSGHDTVSWYQQALGQGPQFIFQYYEEEERQRGNFPDRFSGHQFPNYSSELNVNALLLGDSALYLCASSLFAGALGEQYFGPGTRLTVT.

The DNA for the CDR3 is TGTGCCAGTAGTATAGATTCCGGGGAGCTGTTTTTT. It codes for CASSIDSGELFF. The chain combines TRBV19 with TRBJ2-2; D ambiguous. This CDR3 comprises 12 residues. CDR1 and CDR2 from the germline V gene are LNHDA and SQIVND (reference sequence). V shed 0 bases and J shed 6 bases, with 2 bases lying between them.